This TCR beta chain was obtained from a study of T cell changes during pregnancy in multiple sclerosis. The CDR3 loop spans 16 amino acids. After removal of 3 bases from V and 6 bases from J, the junction contained 10 bases not matched to a gene. Per the germline V gene, CDR1 is MNHNS and CDR2 is SASEGT. Generated by immunoSEQ multiplex PCR, the TCRdb table keeps only in-frame clones and is missing some. The sample yields over 45,000 clones, approximately 88% seen once. The source is a female donor with multiple sclerosis, enrolled in a pregnancy study. V usage is TRBV6-1 and J usage is TRBJ2-1; 8 bases are a match to TRBD2. Specimen: CD4+ T cells from peripheral blood mononuclear cells, collected in the second trimester of pregnancy. The CDR3 sequence: CASSEALTGGGNEQFF. Here the CDR3 DNA reads TGTGCCAGCAGTGAGGCCCTGACGGGAGGGGGCAATGAGCAGTTCTTC.